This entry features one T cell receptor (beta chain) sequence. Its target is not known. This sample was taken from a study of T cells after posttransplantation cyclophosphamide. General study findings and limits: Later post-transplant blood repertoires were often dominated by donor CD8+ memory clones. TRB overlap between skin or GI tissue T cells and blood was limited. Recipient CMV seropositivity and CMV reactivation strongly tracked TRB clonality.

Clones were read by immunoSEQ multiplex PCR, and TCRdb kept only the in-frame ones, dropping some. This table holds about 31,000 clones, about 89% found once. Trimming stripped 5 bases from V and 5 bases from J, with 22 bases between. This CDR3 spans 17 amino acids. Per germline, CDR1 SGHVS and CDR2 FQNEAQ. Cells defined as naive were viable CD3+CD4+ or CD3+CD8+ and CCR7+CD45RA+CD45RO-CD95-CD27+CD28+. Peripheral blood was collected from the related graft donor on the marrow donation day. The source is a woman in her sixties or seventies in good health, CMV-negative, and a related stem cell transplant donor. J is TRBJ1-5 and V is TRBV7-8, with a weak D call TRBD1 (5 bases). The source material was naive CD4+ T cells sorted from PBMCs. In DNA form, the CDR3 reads TGTGCCAGCAGCAAAAACCAGCGGGGGAGCGGGGATCAGCCCCAGCATTTT. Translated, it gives CASSKNQRGSGDQPQHF.